The 8 T cell receptor beta chains below were found in one sample sequenced in a study of cytomegalovirus exposure and HLA in healthy donors (dated by TCRdb to 2017 to 2019). The method behind the library was the immunoSEQ multiplex PCR assay. For the multiplex PCR, a mixture combining 60 forward primers for TCR Vbeta segments and 13 reverse primers for TCR Jbeta segments was used. Drawn from immuneACCESS, this table holds only the in-frame rearrangements with V and J called that TCRdb kept. Clones are partly lost; checked studies trace under half to an unresolved V gene and leave the rest unexplained. Recorded for this sample are hundreds of thousands of clones; 77% of them occurred a single time. The top ten clones comprise around 2.9% of the sample. Sequencing was done on a sample of PBMCs. These TCRs come from a woman aged 55-69 years in good health and CMV-seropositive.

This rearrangement joins TRBV21-1 to TRBJ1-2; TRBD1 is taken as the D call from the table, unchecked against the DNA. TRBV21-1 is a known pseudogene. The CDR3 length is 18 residues. The CDR3 nucleotides read TGTGCCAGCAGCAATTCTAAACAAGACCGGGACAGGCACTATGGCTACACCTTC. Translated: CASSNSKQDRDRHYGYTF.

V and J are TRBV7-9 and TRBJ1-2; D remains unclear. The CDR3 is 13 amino acids. Trimming took 3 bases from V and 2 from J, leaving 7 bases between them. In germline, CDR1 is SEHNR, CDR2 FQNEAQ (reference sequence). CDR3 sequence reads: CASSFNRNYGYTF. The CDR3 DNA is TGTGCCAGCAGCTTCAACAGAAACTATGGCTACACCTTC. Combining the CDR3 with reference TRBV7-9 and TRBJ1-2 gives the whole variable domain DTGVSQNPRHKITKRGQNVTFRCDPISEHNRLYWYRQTLGQGPEFLTYFQNEAQLEKSRLLSDRFSAERPKGSFSTLEIQRTEQGDSAMYLCASSFNRNYGYTFGSGTRLTVV.

The genes are TRBV27 and TRBJ1-1, with D perhaps TRBD1 (6 bases). The V gene lost 6 bases and the J gene lost 4 bases, with 12 bases spanning the gap. The CDR3 loop spans 13 amino acids. Looked up from germline, CDR1 is MNHEY and CDR2 is SMNVEV (reference sequence). For the CDR3, the DNA is TGTGCCAGCAGACGACAGGCGAGCACTGAAGCTTTCTTT. Translation: CASRRQASTEAFF.

Only one count was recorded for this clone. The chain uses TRBV7-8 and TRBJ2-3, with 9 bases that match TRBD2. Germline-derived CDR1 and CDR2 are SGHVS and FQNEAQ. Trimming took 5 bases from V and 8 from J; bases not matched to a gene: 8. This CDR3 spans 14 amino acids. CDR3 DNA: TGTGCCAGCAGCCCCGGGACTAGCAGCCCTACGCAGTATTTT. The encoded protein is CASSPGTSSPTQYF.

The chain joins TRBV28 to TRBJ1-4; 7 bases agree with TRBD1. This CDR3 has 12 residues. Germline V gene sequence: CDR1 MDHEN, CDR2 SYDVKM. The ends lost 8 bases at V and 6 bases at J; junction bases unmatched: 3. The CDR3 is CASWGTDEKLFF. As DNA, the CDR3 is TGTGCCAGCTGGGGGACAGATGAAAAACTGTTTTTT. The full variable domain, its missing parts supplied by reference TRBV28 and TRBJ1-4, is DVKVTQSSRYLVKRTGEKVFLECVQDMDHENMFWYRQDPGLGLRLIYFSYDVKMKEKGDIPEGYSVSREKKERFSLILESASTNQTSMYLCASWGTDEKLFFGSGTQLSVL.

The gene calls are TRBV5-4 and TRBJ2-3, with a tentative D call TRBD2 (5 bases). Germline CDR1 reads SGHNT; CDR2 reads YYREEE (reference sequence). There are 13 residues in the CDR3. Trimming cost V 5 bases and J 0 bases, with 7 bases left between them. CDR3 amino acids: CASRRGSTDTQYF. In nucleotides, the CDR3 is TGTGCCAGCAGACGCGGGAGCACAGATACGCAGTATTTT.

This clone was seen a few times. The chain has TRBV29-1 and TRBJ1-5, with D maybe TRBD1 (5 bases). The ends were cut back, 4 bases at V and 6 bases at J, with 19 bases in the middle. Per the germline V gene, CDR1 is SQVTM and CDR2 is ANQGSEA. The length of the CDR3 is 15 residues. The CDR3 spells CSVGGIGTEGQPQHF. For the CDR3, the DNA is TGCAGCGTTGGGGGTATAGGGACTGAGGGTCAGCCCCAGCATTTT.

V is TRBV6-1 and J is TRBJ2-5; perhaps TRBD2 as D (6 bases). Trimming took 2 bases from V and 5 from J, leaving 15 bases between them. The CDR3 covers 15 residues. Germline-derived CDR1 and CDR2 are MNHNS and SASEGT. The CDR3 DNA is TGTGCCAGCAGTGAATCGGCCGGGAGACCGGAGACCCAGTACTTC. Its translation is CASSESAGRPETQYF.